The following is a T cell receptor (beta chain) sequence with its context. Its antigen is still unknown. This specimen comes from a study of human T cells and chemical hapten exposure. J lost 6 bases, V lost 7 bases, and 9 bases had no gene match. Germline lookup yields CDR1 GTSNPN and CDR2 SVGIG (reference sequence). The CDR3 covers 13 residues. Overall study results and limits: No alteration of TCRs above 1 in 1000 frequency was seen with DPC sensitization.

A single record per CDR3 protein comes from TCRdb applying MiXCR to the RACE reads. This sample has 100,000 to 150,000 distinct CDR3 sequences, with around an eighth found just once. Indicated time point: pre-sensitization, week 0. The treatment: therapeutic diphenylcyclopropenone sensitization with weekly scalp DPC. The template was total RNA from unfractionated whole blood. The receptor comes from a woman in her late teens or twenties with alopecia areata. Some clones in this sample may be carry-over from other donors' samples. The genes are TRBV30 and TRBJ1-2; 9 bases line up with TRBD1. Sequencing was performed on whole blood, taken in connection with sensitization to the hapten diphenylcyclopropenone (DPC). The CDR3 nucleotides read TGTGCCTACGGCCTAAGGGACAGGGATGGCTACACCTTC. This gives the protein CAYGLRDRDGYTF. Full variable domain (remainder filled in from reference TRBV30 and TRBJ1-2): SQTIHQWPATLVQPVGSPLSLECTVEGTSNPNLYWYRQAAGRGLQLLFYSVGIGQISSEVPQNLSASRPQDRQFILSSKKLLLSDSGFYLCAYGLRDRDGYTFGSGTRLTVV.